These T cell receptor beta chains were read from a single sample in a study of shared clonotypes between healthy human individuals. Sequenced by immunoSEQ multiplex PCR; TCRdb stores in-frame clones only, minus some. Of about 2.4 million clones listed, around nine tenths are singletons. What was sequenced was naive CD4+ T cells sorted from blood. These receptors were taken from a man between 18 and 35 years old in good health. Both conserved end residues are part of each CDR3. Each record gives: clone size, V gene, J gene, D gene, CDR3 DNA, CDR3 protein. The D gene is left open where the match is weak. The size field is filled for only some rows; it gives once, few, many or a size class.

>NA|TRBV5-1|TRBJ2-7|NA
TGCGCCAGCAGCTCCCAAGATAGGACGGATGAGCAGTACTTC
CASSSQDRTDEQYF
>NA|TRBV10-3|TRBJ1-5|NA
TGTGCCATCAGTGAGGGGGGGTCGAAGGGACAGCCCCAGCATTTT
CAISEGGSKGQPQHF
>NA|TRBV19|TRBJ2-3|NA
TGTGCCAGTAGTACCCGGTGGGGTCCAGATACGCAGTATTTT
CASSTRWGPDTQYF
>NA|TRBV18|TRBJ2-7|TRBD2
TGTGCCAGCTCACTTGGGACTAGCGGGGTCTCCTACGAGCAGTACTTC
CASSLGTSGVSYEQYF
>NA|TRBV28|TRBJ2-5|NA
TGTGCCAGCAGTTTAGATTTCGGACAGAGAGAGACCCAGTACTTC
CASSLDFGQRETQYF
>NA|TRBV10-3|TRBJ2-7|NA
TGTGCCATAGGTGCGGGACACGAATCCTACGAGCAGTACTTC
CAIGAGHESYEQYF
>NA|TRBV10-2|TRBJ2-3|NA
TGCGCCAGCAGTGGCACCGGAGATACGCAGTATTTT
CASSGTGDTQYF
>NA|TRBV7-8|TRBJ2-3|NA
TGTGCCAGCAGCTTAGATACAGATACGCAGTATTTT
CASSLDTDTQYF
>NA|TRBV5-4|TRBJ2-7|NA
TGTGCCAGCAGCTTGGTGGGCCAGGGGACCTACGAGCAGTACTTC
CASSLVGQGTYEQYF
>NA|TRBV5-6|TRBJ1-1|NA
TGTGCCAGCAGCCGACTACCCCAAGGCTTGAACACTGAAGCTTTCTTT
CASSRLPQGLNTEAFF
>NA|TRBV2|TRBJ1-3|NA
TGTGCCAGCAGTGAACAGGGGACAGGAAACACCATATATTTT
CASSEQGTGNTIYF
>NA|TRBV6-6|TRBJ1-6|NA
TGTGCCAGCAGAGCTCCCCGGGACACAAATTCACCCCTCCACTTT
CASRAPRDTNSPLHF
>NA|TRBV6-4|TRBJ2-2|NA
TGTGCCAGCAGCACAGGGGAGGACACCGGGGAGCTGTTTTTT
CASSTGEDTGELFF
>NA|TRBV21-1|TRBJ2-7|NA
TGTGCCAGCAGCAAAGCGCTCCTCGGGACAAGTTCCTACGAGCAGTACTTC
CASSKALLGTSSYEQYF
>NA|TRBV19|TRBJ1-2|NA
TGTGCCAGTAGTCCCGGGAGCCGGAGAGGCTACACCTTC
CASSPGSRRGYTF
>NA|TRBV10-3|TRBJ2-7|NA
TGTGCCACGGGGCGTACAGAAAACTACGAGCAGTACTTC
CATGRTENYEQYF
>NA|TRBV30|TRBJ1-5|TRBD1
TGTGCCTTAGGACAGGGCGGCCCCCCGGATCAGCCCCAGCATTTT
CALGQGGPPDQPQHF
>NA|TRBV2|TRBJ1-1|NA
TGTGCCAGCAGGTTATACTCAGAGGGAACTGAAGCTTTCTTT
CASRLYSEGTEAFF
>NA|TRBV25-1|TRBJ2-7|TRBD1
TGTGCCAGCAGTGACTCCTTCCAGACAGGGATCTACGAGCAGTACTTC
CASSDSFQTGIYEQYF
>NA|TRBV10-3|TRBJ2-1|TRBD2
TGTGCCATCAGTGGGGGGGGTATGGGCTCCTACAATGAGCAGTTCTTC
CAISGGGMGSYNEQFF
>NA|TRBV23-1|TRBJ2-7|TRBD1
TGCGCCAGCAGCCCGCCGATTACCAGGGGGCTCATGGGCGAGCAGTACTTC
CASSPPITRGLMGEQYF
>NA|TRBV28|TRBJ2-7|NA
TGTGCCAGCAGTTTATATCAGGACTACGAGCAGTACTTC
CASSLYQDYEQYF
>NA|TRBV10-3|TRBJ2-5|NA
TGTGCCACCAGCCCAAGATCGGACAGTCGCGAGACCCAGTACTTC
CATSPRSDSRETQYF
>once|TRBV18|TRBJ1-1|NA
TGTGCCAGCTCACCGGTAGGGGTTTGGAACACTGAAGCTTTCTTT
CASSPVGVWNTEAFF
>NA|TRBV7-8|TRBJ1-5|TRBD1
TGTGCCAGCAGCTTGCGGGCCTCTACAGGGGGGGTGTATAGCAATCAGCCCCAGCATTTT
CASSLRASTGGVYSNQPQHF
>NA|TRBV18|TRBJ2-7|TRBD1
TGTGCCAGCTCACCGAAGACAGGGGCCGATGAGCAGTACTTC
CASSPKTGADEQYF
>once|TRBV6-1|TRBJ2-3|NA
TGTGCCAGCAGGAGCCTCGTTGGCACGCAGTATTTT
CASRSLVGTQYF
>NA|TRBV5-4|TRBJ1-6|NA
TGTGCCAGCAGGTCCCAAGGCTATAATTCACCCCTCCACTTT
CASRSQGYNSPLHF
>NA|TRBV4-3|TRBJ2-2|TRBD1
TGCGCCAGCAGGGCTCAGGGGGACACCGGGGAGCTGTTTTTT
CASRAQGDTGELFF